The clone carrying this T cell receptor beta chain occurred a few times. The sample belongs to a study of CD8+ T cells in alopecia areata. It was cDNA, reverse transcribed from extracted RNA, that served as the sequencing template. The method was immunoSEQ multiplex PCR; TCRdb's version includes in-frame clones alone and lacks a portion of them. The sample consists of about 37,000 clones, nearly 55% of them appearing once. The CD4+ cells of about five biomarker-study patients went through sorting. This sorting yielded CD25+CD127- cells. Researchers took lesional scalp punch biopsies and peripheral blood from people who were alopecia areata patients. Trimming removed 6 bases from V and 8 bases from J, with 13 bases in between. This CDR3 spans 12 amino acids. The germline V gene has CDR1 SQVTM and CDR2 ANQGSEA.

The receptor was derived from a human donor with alopecia areata. The rearrangement links TRBV29-1 to TRBJ2-2; possible D gene TRBD1, 6 bases. Sequenced: CD4+ Tregs sorted from blood. CDR3 sequence reads: CSVDSIRGELFF. The CDR3 DNA reads TGCAGCGTGGACAGCATACGGGGGGAGCTGTTTTTT.